This T cell receptor beta chain emerged from a study of blood T cell repertoires in COVID-19. Study-level background: The United States, Italy and Spain supplied acute and convalescent COVID-19 samples. PBMCs, B-cell-depleted T cells, or T cells were the source of the cDNA or gDNA that made up the material.

Methods used by the authors: Estimated nucleated cell counts came from reference gene primer amplification. Produced via immunoSEQ multiplex PCR; TCRdb's table is partial and in-frame only. The D gene and trimming were derived from the DNA, and the V and J assignments and clone size from that table. This table holds around 260,000 clones, 80% to 90% found once. The V segment lost 5 bases and the J segment 3 bases; nucleotides outside the gene matches: 6. CDR1 and CDR2 from the germline V gene are PRHDT and FYEKMQ (reference sequence). CDR3 length: 14 amino acids. The sequencing sample was made of peripheral blood. The receptor comes from a man aged 25-40 years with acute or convalescent COVID-19. The chain couples TRBV13 to TRBJ1-1, with TRBD1 matching 7 bases. DNA of the CDR3: TGTGCCAGCAGCCTTCACAGGGGTGACACTGAAGCTTTCTTT. This encodes CASSLHRGDTEAFF. The whole variable domain, remainder taken from reference TRBV13 and TRBJ1-1, is AAGVIQSPRHLIKEKRETATLKCYPIPRHDTVYWYQQGPGQDPQFLISFYEKMQSDKGSIPDRFSAQQFSDYHSELNMSSLELGDSALYFCASSLHRGDTEAFFGQGTRLTVV.